The T cell receptor beta chain under discussion was sequenced for a study of blood T cell repertoires in COVID-19. Method: immunoSEQ multiplex PCR; TCRdb's copy keeps in-frame clones and lacks some. The sample lists about 380,000 clones, more than 75% occurring once. CDR1 SGHNT and CDR2 YENEEA come from the germline V gene. Trimming removed 4 bases from V and 7 bases from J; junction bases left unmatched: 7. CDR3 size: 15 residues. The TCR originated in a woman between 18 and 30 years old who had recovered from COVID-19. Sequencing was carried out using PBMCs or T cells enriched from blood (not recorded which). The rearrangement joins TRBV11-3 to TRBJ2-1, with 10 bases aligning to TRBD1. CDR3 bases: TGTGCCAGCAGCTCCGACCGGGACAGGGGAAATGAGCAGTTCTTC. It codes for CASSSDRDRGNEQFF.